The 23 T cell receptor beta chains in this list originate from one sample, sequenced in a study of post-analysis software for immune sequencing data. Antigens of these TCRs are unknown. The library was made from cDNA and included unique molecular identifiers. From the PCR reads, TCRdb called clonotypes with MiXCR, one entry per CDR3 protein. The data show roughly 800,000 distinct CDR3 sequences, with approximately 53% seen just once and approximately 4.4% held by the top ten. General study findings and limits: About 5 TRBV segments occurring more often in patients than controls included TRBV5-6, TRBV5-1 and TRBV20-1.

Specimen: blood. The receptors were sampled from a girl aged 5 to 17 with multiple sclerosis.

This clonotype was observed a handful of times. The chain couples TRBV7-3 to TRBJ2-3; a possible D gene is TRBD2 (7 bases). The CDR3 covers 16 residues. Trimming took 1 base from V and 5 from J, leaving 16 bases between them. Germline assignment: CDR1 SGHTA and CDR2 FQGTGA. CDR3 region: CASSLRGGGPRDTQYF. The DNA for the CDR3 is TGTGCCAGCAGCTTAAGGGGCGGGGGCCCCCGAGATACGCAGTATTTT.

This clonotype has just a few counts. This rearrangement joins TRBV5-1 to TRBJ2-4; 12 bases map to TRBD1. The ends lost 0 bases at V and 8 bases at J; junction bases unmatched: 9. The length of the CDR3 is 17 residues. The germline gives CDR1 SGHRS, CDR2 YFSETQ. CDR3 DNA: TGCGCCAGCAGCTTGGCCTCCGGGACAGGGGGCGCGGACATTCAGTACTTC. Its translation: CASSLASGTGGADIQYF.

V usage is TRBV29-1 and J usage is TRBJ2-7; D gene ambiguous. V lost 4 bases to trimming and J lost 0 bases, with 13 bases between them. The germline CDR1 and CDR2 sequences are SQVTM and ANQGSEA. This CDR3 contains 14 residues. The CDR3 is CSVVRQSSSYEQYF. The CDR3 DNA follows: TGCAGCGTTGTCAGGCAGAGTTCCTCCTACGAGCAGTACTTC.

V usage is TRBV18 and J usage is TRBJ2-3, with D tentatively TRBD1 (6 bases). V was pared by 10 bases and J by 1 base, with 12 bases between. From germline, CDR1 is KGHSH and CDR2 LQKENI. The CDR3 has 13 residues. CDR3 nucleotides: TGTGCCACCCAGGGGTTACGCACAGATACGCAGTATTTT. This codes for CATQGLRTDTQYF.

V usage is TRBV7-8 and J usage is TRBJ2-2; D is uncertain. This CDR3 contains 13 residues. The germline V gene encodes CDR1 SGHVS and CDR2 FQNEAQ. V lost 5 bases and J 7 bases, leaving 11 bases between the germline ends. The CDR3 loop is CASSAGWDGELFF. DNA for the CDR3: TGTGCCAGCAGCGCCGGGTGGGACGGGGAGCTGTTTTTT.

The rearrangement uses TRBV29-1 and TRBJ1-2, with 7 bases matching TRBD1. The V and J ends lost 8 bases and 3 bases, in that order; junction bases with no gene match: 12. The length of the CDR3 is 14 residues. Germline CDR1 and CDR2: SQVTM and ANQGSEA. This chain's CDR3 is CSIPKGGGDYGYTF. The CDR3 coding sequence is TGCAGCATCCCGAAAGGGGGCGGAGACTATGGCTACACCTTC. Based on the CDR3 plus reference TRBV29-1 and TRBJ1-2, the full variable domain is SAVISQKPSRDICQRGTSLTIQCQVDSQVTMMFWYRQQPGQSLTLIATANQGSEATYESGFVIDKFPISRPNLTFSTLTVSNMSPEDSSIYLCSIPKGGGDYGYTFGSGTRLTVV.

The V call is TRBV20-1, the J call TRBJ2-1, with D perhaps assigned TRBD1 or TRBD2 (6 bases each). The length of the CDR3 is 18 residues. The V gene lost 6 bases and the J gene lost 2 bases, with 26 bases spanning the gap. The germline V gene encodes CDR1 DFQATT and CDR2 SNEGSKA (reference sequence). The CDR3 DNA is TGCAGTGCACATGGTGATGGGGGGCTTCCCCTTACCTACAATGAGCAGTTCTTC. It specifies CSAHGDGGLPLTYNEQFF.

This clonotype occurred a few times. This chain links TRBV20-1 with TRBJ2-7, with 10 bases identical to TRBD1. V lost 2 bases to trimming and J lost 5 bases; unmatched junction nucleotides: 6. The CDR3 consists of 14 residues. Germline V lookup: CDR1 DFQATT, CDR2 SNEGSKA (reference sequence). CDR3 in amino acids: CSARFGTGDNEQYF. The CDR3 DNA follows: TGCAGTGCTAGATTCGGGACAGGGGACAACGAGCAGTACTTC.

J is TRBJ1-1 and V is TRBV6-5; D gene uncertain. Trimming shortened V by 7 bases and J by 2 bases, and 14 bases separated the two germline ends. Germline CDR1 MNHEY, CDR2 SVGAGI. This CDR3 region has 14 residues. Written as DNA, the CDR3 is TGTGCCAGCAAAACCGGGCCCGTAAACACTGAAGCTTTCTTT. Its protein is CASKTGPVNTEAFF.

J is TRBJ2-1 and V is TRBV14; 9 nucleotides match TRBD2. The V and J ends lost 7 bases and 0 bases, in that order; junction bases with no gene match: 7. Per germline, CDR1 SGHDN and CDR2 FVKESK. The CDR3 loop spans 16 amino acids. CDR3 protein: CASTTLAGFSYNEQFF. DNA for the CDR3: TGTGCCAGCACGACCCTAGCGGGATTCTCCTACAATGAGCAGTTCTTC.

To note about this clonotype: A read error may produce the germline difference seen at one junction end. The chain uses TRBV29-1 and TRBJ2-3; 9 bases line up with TRBD2. Germline lookup yields CDR1 SQVTM and CDR2 ANQGSEA. The CDR3 extends over 15 amino acids. CDR3 sequence: CSVVRLAEVTDAQYF. CDR3 sequence (DNA): TGCAGCGTTGTGAGACTAGCGGAAGTCACAGATGCGCAGTATTTT.

This clonotype came up a few times. The chain uses TRBV7-9 and TRBJ2-3; weak D call: TRBD1 (7 bases). The CDR3 totals 17 residues. Per germline, CDR1 SEHNR and CDR2 FQNEAQ (reference sequence). The V gene lost 8 bases and the J gene lost 4 bases, with 25 bases spanning the gap. The CDR3: CASSSSGAGQPSDTQYF. CDR3 bases: TGTGCCAGCTCCTCGTCCGGGGCGGGACAGCCGTCAGATACGCAGTATTTT.

The V call is TRBV12-3 or TRBV12-4, the J call TRBJ2-1, with 12 nucleotides matching TRBD1. This CDR3 contains 16 residues. V shed 5 bases, J shed 7 bases, and the junction held 9 bases outside the gene matches. CDR3 DNA sequence: TGTGCCAGCAGTACATCCGGGACAGGGGGCTCGAATGAGCAGTTCTTC. This sequence encodes CASSTSGTGGSNEQFF.

V usage is TRBV5-1 and J usage is TRBJ2-7, with D unclear. Germline V gene lookup returns CDR1 SGHRS and CDR2 YFSETQ. This CDR3 comprises 15 residues. V gave up 4 bases and J gave up 2 bases, with 16 bases separating them. The CDR3 nucleotides are TGCGCCAGCAGCCCCCCGGACGGAAGGGCCTACGAGCAGTACTTC. Translating it yields CASSPPDGRAYEQYF.

This rearrangement joins TRBV29-1 to TRBJ2-5; 12 bases are a match to TRBD1. Germline V lookup: CDR1 SQVTM, CDR2 ANQGSEA. The CDR3 runs 14 residues. Trimming cost V 0 bases and J 11 bases; bases outside gene matches: 7. CDR3 nucleotide sequence: TGCAGCGTTGAAGAGGGACAGGGGGCAGAGGAGCAGTACTTC. Translating it yields CSVEEGQGAEEQYF.

V usage is TRBV4-1 and J usage is TRBJ2-7, with 9 bases aligning to TRBD1. Germline CDR1 reads MGHRA; CDR2 reads YSYEKL. The CDR3 is 16 amino acids. V shed 3 bases, J shed 5 bases, and the junction held 11 bases outside the gene matches. The CDR3 region is CASSQVPGQGRDEQYF. DNA of the CDR3: TGCGCCAGCAGCCAGGTACCGGGACAGGGCAGGGACGAGCAGTACTTC.

This clonotype was seen only a few times. This chain connects TRBV30 to TRBJ2-1; 7 nucleotides match TRBD2. The germline CDR1 and CDR2 sequences are GTSNPN and SVGIG (reference sequence). This CDR3 is 13 amino acids long. J gave up 7 bases and V 0 bases, and 3 bases lay outside the gene matches. CDR3 loop: CAWSVAGLNEQFF. As DNA, the CDR3 is TGTGCCTGGAGTGTAGCGGGGCTTAATGAGCAGTTCTTC.

The gene calls are TRBV30 and TRBJ1-5; tentatively, D is TRBD1 (5 bases). CDR3 length: 14 residues. V lost 7 bases and J 3 bases, leaving 16 bases between the germline ends. CDR1 and CDR2 from the germline V gene are GTSNPN and SVGIG (reference sequence). Written as DNA, the CDR3 is TGTGCCTTTGGGACTGAGATTGCCAATCAGCCCCAGCATTTT. This sequence encodes CAFGTEIANQPQHF.

This chain joins TRBV7-3 and TRBJ2-7; the match to TRBD1 covers 7 bases. This CDR3 has 13 amino acids. The junction had 6 bases not matched to a gene; V was cut back by 4 bases and J by 6 bases. Germline V gives CDR1 SGHTA, CDR2 FQGTGA. The CDR3 spells CASSSRDSREQYF. In DNA form, the CDR3 reads TGTGCCAGCAGCTCACGGGACAGCCGCGAGCAGTACTTC.

Of note for this clonotype: A much larger clone lies one base from this, so it may be a read error. This chain joins TRBV12-3 or TRBV12-4 and TRBJ2-3; no clear D. CDR3 length: 15 residues. V was pared by 4 bases and J by 4 bases, with 15 bases between. DNA of the CDR3: TGTGCCAGCAGTTATCGGAGTGCGAAGGCAGATACGCAGTATTTT. Translated: CASSYRSAKADTQYF.

CDR3 amino acids: CASSVPGLVIYEQYF. The CDR3 bases are TGTGCCAGCAGCGTCCCGGGACTGGTCATCTACGAGCAGTACTTC. V gene TRBV5-5 combines with J gene TRBJ2-5; D is possibly TRBD2 (6 bases). The closer fit of TRBJ2-7 to the DNA end suggests the J call may be wrong. Per germline, CDR1 SGHKS and CDR2 YYEKEE (reference sequence). The length of the CDR3 is 15 residues.

The V call is TRBV5-1, the J call TRBJ2-1; 7 bases are shared with TRBD2. From germline, CDR1 is SGHRS and CDR2 YFSETQ. This CDR3 spans 16 amino acids. V shed 0 bases and J 3 bases; nucleotides not matched to a gene: 6. The CDR3 sequence is CASSLGFSGVYNEQFF. For the CDR3, the DNA is TGCGCCAGCAGCTTGGGGTTCAGCGGGGTCTACAATGAGCAGTTCTTC. Full variable domain (outside the CDR3, taken from reference TRBV5-1 and TRBJ2-1): KAGVTQTPRYLIKTRGQQVTLSCSPISGHRSVSWYQQTPGQGLQFLFEYFSETQRNKGNFPGRFSGRQFSNSRSEMNVSTLELGDSALYLCASSLGFSGVYNEQFFGPGTRLTVL.

V usage is TRBV11-2 and J usage is TRBJ2-7, with D perhaps TRBD2 (6 bases). Trimming stripped 5 bases from V and 3 bases from J, with 17 bases between. Germline lookup yields CDR1 SGHAT and CDR2 FQNNGV. CDR3 length: 15 residues. CDR3 DNA sequence: TGTGCCAGCAGCATCCACGGGGTAGCGGACTACGAGCAGTACTTC. Amino acid sequence: CASSIHGVADYEQYF.